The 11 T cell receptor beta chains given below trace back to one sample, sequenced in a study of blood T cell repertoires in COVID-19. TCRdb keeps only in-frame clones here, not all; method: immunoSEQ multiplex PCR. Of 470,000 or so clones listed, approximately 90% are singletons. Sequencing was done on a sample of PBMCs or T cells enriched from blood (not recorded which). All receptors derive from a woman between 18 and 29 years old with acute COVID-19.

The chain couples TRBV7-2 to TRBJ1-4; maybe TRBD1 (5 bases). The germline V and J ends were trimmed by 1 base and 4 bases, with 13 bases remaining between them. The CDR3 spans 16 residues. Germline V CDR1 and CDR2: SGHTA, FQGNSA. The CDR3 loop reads CASSLGRVSLNEKLFF. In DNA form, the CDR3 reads TGTGCCAGCAGCTTAGGCAGGGTTTCACTTAATGAAAAACTGTTTTTT.

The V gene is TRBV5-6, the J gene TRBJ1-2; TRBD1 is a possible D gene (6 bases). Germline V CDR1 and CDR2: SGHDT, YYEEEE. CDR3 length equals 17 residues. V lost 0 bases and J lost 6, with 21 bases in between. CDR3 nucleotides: TGTGCCAGCAGCTTGGGTACCGGGACATCCACTATTGATGGCTACACCTTC. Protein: CASSLGTGTSTIDGYTF.

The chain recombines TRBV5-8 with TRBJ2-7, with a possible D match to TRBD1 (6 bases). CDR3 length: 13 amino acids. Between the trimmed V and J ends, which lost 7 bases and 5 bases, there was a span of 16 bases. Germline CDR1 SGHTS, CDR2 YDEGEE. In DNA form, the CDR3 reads TGTGCCAGCCGAGAAACAGGGTTCAACGAGCAGTACTTC. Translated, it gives CASRETGFNEQYF. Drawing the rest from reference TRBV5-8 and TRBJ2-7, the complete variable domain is EAGVTQSPTHLIKTRGQQATLRCSPISGHTSVYWYQQALGLGLQFLLWYDEGEERNRGNFPPRFSGRQFPNYSSELNVNALELEDSALYLCASRETGFNEQYFGPGTRLTVT.

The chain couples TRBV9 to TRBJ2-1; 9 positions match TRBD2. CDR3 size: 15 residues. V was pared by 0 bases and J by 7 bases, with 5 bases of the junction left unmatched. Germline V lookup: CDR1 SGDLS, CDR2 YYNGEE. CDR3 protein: CASSVEASGINEQFF. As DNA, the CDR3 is TGTGCCAGCAGCGTAGAGGCTAGCGGGATTAATGAGCAGTTCTTC.

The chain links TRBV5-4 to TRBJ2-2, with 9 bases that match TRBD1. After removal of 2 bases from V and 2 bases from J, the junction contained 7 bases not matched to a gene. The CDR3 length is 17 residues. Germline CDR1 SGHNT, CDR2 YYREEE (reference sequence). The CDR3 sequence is CASSFTTGGGNTGELFF. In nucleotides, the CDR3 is TGTGCCAGCAGCTTTACCACAGGGGGCGGCAACACCGGGGAGCTGTTTTTT.

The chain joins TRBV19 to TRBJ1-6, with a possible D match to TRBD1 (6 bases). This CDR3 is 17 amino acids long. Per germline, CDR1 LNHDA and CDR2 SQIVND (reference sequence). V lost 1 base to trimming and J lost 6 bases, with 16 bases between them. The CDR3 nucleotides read TGTGCCAGTAGTATAGGAATTGGACAGCTGCTTAATTCACCCCTCCACTTT. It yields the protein CASSIGIGQLLNSPLHF.

CDR3 sequence: CASSWDFYNSPLHF. CDR3 coding DNA: TGCGCCAGCAGCTGGGACTTCTATAATTCACCCCTCCACTTT. The J gene is TRBJ1-6, the V gene TRBV5-1, with TRBD1 as a possible D gene (5 bases). From germline, CDR1 is SGHRS and CDR2 YFSETQ. V lost 3 bases to trimming and J lost 3 bases, with 7 bases between them. This CDR3 is built from 14 residues.

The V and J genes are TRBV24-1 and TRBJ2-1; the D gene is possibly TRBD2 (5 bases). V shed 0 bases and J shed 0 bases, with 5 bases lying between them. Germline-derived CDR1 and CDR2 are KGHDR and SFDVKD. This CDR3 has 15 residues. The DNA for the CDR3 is TGTGCCACCAGTGATTTGGGGAGCTCCTACAATGAGCAGTTCTTC. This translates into CATSDLGSSYNEQFF.

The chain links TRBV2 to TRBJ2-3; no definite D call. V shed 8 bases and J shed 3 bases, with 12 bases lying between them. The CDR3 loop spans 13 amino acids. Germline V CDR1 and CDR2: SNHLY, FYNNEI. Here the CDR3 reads CASSALDTDTQYF. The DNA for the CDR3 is TGTGCCAGCTCAGCTCTAGATACAGATACGCAGTATTTT.

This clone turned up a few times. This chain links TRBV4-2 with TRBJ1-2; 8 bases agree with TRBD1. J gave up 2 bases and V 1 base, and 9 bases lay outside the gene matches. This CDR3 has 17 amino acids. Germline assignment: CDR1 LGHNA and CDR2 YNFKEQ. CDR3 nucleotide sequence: TGTGCCAGCAGCCAAGTATCCGGGACAGGTAGAAACTATGGCTACACCTTC. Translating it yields CASSQVSGTGRNYGYTF.

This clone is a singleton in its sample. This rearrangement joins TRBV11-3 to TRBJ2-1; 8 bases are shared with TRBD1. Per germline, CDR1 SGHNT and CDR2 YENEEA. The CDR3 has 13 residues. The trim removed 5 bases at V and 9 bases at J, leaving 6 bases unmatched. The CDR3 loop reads CASSGGTGSEQFF. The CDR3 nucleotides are TGTGCCAGCAGCGGCGGGACAGGTAGTGAGCAGTTCTTC.